The sequence of this TCR beta chain was determined in a study of shared clonotypes between healthy human individuals. Splitting of each subset's genomic DNA was done evenly across several immunoSEQ plates. Original methodology: In the immunoSEQ data, sequences were junction-only and lacked quality scores, so filtering differed. Measured with immunoSEQ multiplex PCR; TCRdb has only the in-frame clones, and not every one. The D gene and trimming were derived from the DNA, and the V and J assignments and clone size from that table. The sample records a few million clones, roughly 95% being singletons. The CDR3 loop spans 16 amino acids. The germline V gene encodes CDR1 SEHNR and CDR2 FQNEAQ (reference sequence). V lost 4 bases to trimming and J lost 6 bases, with 19 bases between them. CD45RO-negative CD8 cells positively selected for CCR7 made up the naive population, which excluded terminally differentiated effector memory CD45RA+ cells. There were only Caucasian adults among the donors, and all lived in Nashville, Tennessee.

Sequencing was done on a sample of naive CD8+ T cells from PBMCs. J is TRBJ2-1 and V is TRBV7-9, with unresolved D. This clonotype was obtained from a man aged 18 to 30 in good health. Some clones in this sample may be carry-over from other donors' samples. The DNA of the CDR3 is TGTGCCAGCAGCTCAACGGGCCTCACCCGACCCAATGAGCAGTTCTTC. Translated, it gives CASSSTGLTRPNEQFF.